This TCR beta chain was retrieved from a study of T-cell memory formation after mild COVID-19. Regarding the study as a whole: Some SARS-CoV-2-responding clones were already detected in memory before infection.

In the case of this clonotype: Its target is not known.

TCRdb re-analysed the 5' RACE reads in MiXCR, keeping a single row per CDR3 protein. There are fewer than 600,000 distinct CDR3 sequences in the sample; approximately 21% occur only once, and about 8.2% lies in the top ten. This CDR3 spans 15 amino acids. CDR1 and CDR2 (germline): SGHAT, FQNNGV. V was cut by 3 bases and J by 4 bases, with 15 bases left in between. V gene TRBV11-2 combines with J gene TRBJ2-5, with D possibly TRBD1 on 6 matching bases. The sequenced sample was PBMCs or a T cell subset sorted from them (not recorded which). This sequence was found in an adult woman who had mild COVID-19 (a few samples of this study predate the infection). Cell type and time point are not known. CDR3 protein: CASSFLTTGRETQYF. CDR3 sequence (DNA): TGTGCCAGCAGCTTCCTTACGACAGGTCGAGAGACCCAGTACTTC.